This is a list of T cell receptor beta chains from one sample in a study of shared clonotypes between healthy human individuals. The protocol was immunoSEQ multiplex PCR, while the TCRdb copy is restricted to in-frame clones and leaves out a portion. Here the sample spans approximately 1,500,000 clones, under 99% being singletons. Specimen: naive CD4+ T cells sorted from blood. These receptor sequences come from a man aged 25 to 40 in good health. The CDR3 runs from the conserved cysteine through the conserved F or W. The D gene is left open where the match is weak. The listing skips clone size in some rows; elsewhere it reads once, few, many or a size class.

size: -; J: TRBJ2-2; D: -; length: 14; V: TRBV5-6; CDR3: CASSLSVNTGELFF; DNA: TGTGCCAGCAGCTTATCGGTGAACACCGGGGAGCTGTTTTTT
size: -; J: TRBJ2-5; D: -; length: 13; V: TRBV7-6; CDR3: CASSTRQQETQYF; DNA: TGTGCCAGCAGCACCCGACAGCAAGAGACCCAGTACTTC
size: -; J: TRBJ1-3; D: -; length: 15; V: TRBV5-5; CDR3: CASSLEGHSGNTIYF; DNA: TGTGCCAGCAGCTTGGAGGGCCACTCTGGAAACACCATATATTTT
size: -; J: TRBJ2-5; D: -; length: 14; V: TRBV11-2; CDR3: CASSFVRAEETQYF; DNA: TGTGCCAGCAGCTTTGTCAGAGCCGAAGAGACCCAGTACTTC
size: -; J: TRBJ2-1; D: TRBD1; length: 17; V: TRBV7-6; CDR3: CASSLARNYTGGFEQFF; DNA: TGTGCCAGCAGCTTAGCGCGGAATTATACAGGGGGCTTTGAGCAGTTCTTC
size: -; J: TRBJ1-2; D: -; length: 15; V: TRBV5-4; CDR3: CASSPRLRKDYGYTF; DNA: TGTGCCAGCAGCCCGAGGCTCAGGAAGGACTATGGCTACACCTTC
size: -; J: TRBJ1-3; D: -; length: 15; V: TRBV7-8; CDR3: CASSSQTGSGNTIYF; DNA: TGTGCCAGCAGCTCACAGACAGGCTCTGGAAACACCATATATTTT
size: -; J: TRBJ2-5; D: TRBD2; length: 14; V: TRBV6-6; CDR3: CASGTSASQETQYF; DNA: TGTGCCAGCGGGACTAGCGCCTCCCAAGAGACCCAGTACTTC
size: -; J: TRBJ2-5; D: -; length: 14; V: TRBV5-1; CDR3: CASSLAGAGETQYF; DNA: TGCGCCAGCAGCTTGGCCGGGGCGGGAGAGACCCAGTACTTC
size: -; J: TRBJ2-5; D: -; length: 14; V: TRBV5-1; CDR3: CASSLSDRQETQYF; DNA: TGCGCCAGCAGCTTGTCCGACAGGCAAGAGACCCAGTACTTC
size: once; J: TRBJ2-7; D: TRBD1; length: 17; V: TRBV2; CDR3: CASSSSQPGQGRNEQYF; DNA: TGTGCCAGCAGTTCATCTCAGCCGGGACAGGGGAGGAACGAGCAGTACTTC
size: -; J: TRBJ2-1; D: -; length: 14; V: TRBV7-6; CDR3: CASSLEGGYNEQFF; DNA: TGTGCCAGCAGCTTAGAGGGAGGATACAATGAGCAGTTCTTC
size: -; J: TRBJ2-2; D: -; length: 13; V: TRBV2; CDR3: CASSETSSGELFF; DNA: TGTGCCAGCAGTGAGACTAGTTCCGGGGAGCTGTTTTTT
size: -; J: TRBJ2-5; D: -; length: 12; V: TRBV27; CDR3: CATQGMTETQYF; DNA: TGTGCCACCCAGGGTATGACGGAGACCCAGTACTTC
size: -; J: TRBJ2-5; D: -; length: 13; V: TRBV5-1; CDR3: CASSLAGRETQYF; DNA: TGCGCCAGCAGCTTGGCCGGACGGGAGACCCAGTACTTC
size: -; J: TRBJ1-1; D: -; length: 13; V: TRBV11-3; CDR3: CASSSLRNTEAFF; DNA: TGTGCCAGCAGCTCACTCAGGAACACTGAAGCTTTCTTT
size: -; J: TRBJ2-5; D: -; length: 16; V: TRBV7-9; CDR3: CASSLGLPLASETQYF; DNA: TGTGCCAGCAGCTTAGGACTACCGTTAGCGTCGGAGACCCAGTACTTC
size: once; J: TRBJ2-7; D: -; length: 13; V: TRBV9; CDR3: CASSARDMAGQYF; DNA: TGTGCCAGCAGCGCCCGGGACATGGCGGGGCAGTACTTC
size: -; J: TRBJ2-5; D: TRBD2; length: 17; V: TRBV5-1; CDR3: CASSLALAGGRQETQYF; DNA: TGCGCCAGCAGCTTGGCCCTAGCGGGAGGGAGGCAAGAGACCCAGTACTTC
size: -; J: TRBJ1-1; D: -; length: 14; V: TRBV18; CDR3: CASSPNAMNTEAFF; DNA: TGTGCCAGCTCACCAAACGCCATGAACACTGAAGCTTTCTTT
size: -; J: TRBJ1-4; D: -; length: 16; V: TRBV18; CDR3: CASSRGQLATNEKLFF; DNA: TGTGCCAGCTCTCGAGGACAGCTTGCAACTAATGAAAAACTGTTTTTT
size: -; J: TRBJ1-1; D: TRBD1; length: 13; V: TRBV29-1; CDR3: CSVADRGDTEAFF; DNA: TGCAGCGTTGCCGACAGGGGGGACACTGAAGCTTTCTTT
size: -; J: TRBJ2-5; D: -; length: 12; V: TRBV2; CDR3: CASTRYQETQYF; DNA: TGTGCCTCCACAAGGTACCAAGAGACCCAGTACTTC